This T cell receptor beta chain emerged from a study of PD-1 and CTLA-4 blockade in melanoma. Using immunoSEQ multiplex PCR, the repertoire was profiled, and TCRdb retains in-frame clones only, with some absent. The sample lists some 33,000 clones, roughly 90% occurring once. V lost 3 bases and J 0 bases, leaving 6 bases between the germline ends. Germline-derived CDR1 and CDR2 are MDHEN and SYDVKM. The CDR3 is 15 amino acids. The chain couples TRBV28 to TRBJ1-6; D unresolved. The receptor was isolated from a human donor with melanoma. Sample: CD8+ T cells from peripheral blood, taken from a patient given anti-PD-1 treatment. CDR3 loop: CASSFPGSYNSPLHF. The CDR3 DNA reads as TGTGCCAGCAGTTTCCCTGGCTCCTATAATTCACCCCTCCACTTT. The full variable domain, in which reference TRBV28 and TRBJ1-6 provide the parts outside the CDR3, is DVKVTQSSRYLVKRTGEKVFLECVQDMDHENMFWYRQDPGLGLRLIYFSYDVKMKEKGDIPEGYSVSREKKERFSLILESASTNQTSMYLCASSFPGSYNSPLHFGNGTRLTVT.